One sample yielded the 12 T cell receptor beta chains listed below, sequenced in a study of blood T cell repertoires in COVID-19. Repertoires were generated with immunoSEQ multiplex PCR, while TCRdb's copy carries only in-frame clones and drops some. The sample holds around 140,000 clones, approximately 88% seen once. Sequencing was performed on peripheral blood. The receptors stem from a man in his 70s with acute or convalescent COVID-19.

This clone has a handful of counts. The CDR3 sequence is CASTPPTSAETQYF. Here the CDR3 DNA reads TGTGCCAGCACCCCACCGACTAGTGCGGAGACCCAGTACTTC. The rearrangement links TRBV28 to TRBJ2-5, with D possibly matching TRBD2 (6 bases). The CDR3 loop spans 14 amino acids. Per germline, CDR1 MDHEN and CDR2 SYDVKM. V lost 7 bases and J 5 bases, leaving 17 bases between the germline ends.

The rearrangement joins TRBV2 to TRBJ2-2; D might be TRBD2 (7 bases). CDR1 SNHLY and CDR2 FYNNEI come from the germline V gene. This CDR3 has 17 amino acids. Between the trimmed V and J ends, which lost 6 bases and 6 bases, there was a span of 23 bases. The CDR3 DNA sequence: TGTGCCAGCAGCCACGTTCGTGGATGGGGGGGCGCCGGGGAGCTGTTTTTT. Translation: CASSHVRGWGGAGELFF.

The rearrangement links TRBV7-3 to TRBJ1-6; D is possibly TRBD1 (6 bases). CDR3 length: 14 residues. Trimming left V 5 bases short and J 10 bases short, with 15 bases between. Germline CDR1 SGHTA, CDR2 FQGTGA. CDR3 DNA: TGTGCCAGCAGCACCGGGGCTGGGGGCTCACCCCTCCACTTT. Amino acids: CASSTGAGGSPLHF.

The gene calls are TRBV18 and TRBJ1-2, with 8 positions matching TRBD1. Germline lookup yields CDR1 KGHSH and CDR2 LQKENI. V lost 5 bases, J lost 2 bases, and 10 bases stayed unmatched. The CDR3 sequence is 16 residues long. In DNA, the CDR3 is TGTGCCAGCTCATCCACGGACAGGGCGTCCAACTATGGCTACACCTTC. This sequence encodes CASSSTDRASNYGYTF.

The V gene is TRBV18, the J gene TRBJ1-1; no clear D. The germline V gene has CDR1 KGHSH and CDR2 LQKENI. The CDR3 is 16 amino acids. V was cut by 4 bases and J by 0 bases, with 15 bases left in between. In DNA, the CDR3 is TGTGCCAGCTCACAATCCCAGACATCGATGAACACTGAAGCTTTCTTT. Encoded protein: CASSQSQTSMNTEAFF.

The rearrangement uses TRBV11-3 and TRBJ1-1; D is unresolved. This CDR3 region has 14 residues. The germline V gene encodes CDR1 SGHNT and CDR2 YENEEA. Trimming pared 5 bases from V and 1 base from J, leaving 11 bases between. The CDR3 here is CASSASGGNTEAFF. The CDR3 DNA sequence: TGTGCCAGCAGCGCGTCAGGAGGGAACACTGAAGCTTTCTTT.

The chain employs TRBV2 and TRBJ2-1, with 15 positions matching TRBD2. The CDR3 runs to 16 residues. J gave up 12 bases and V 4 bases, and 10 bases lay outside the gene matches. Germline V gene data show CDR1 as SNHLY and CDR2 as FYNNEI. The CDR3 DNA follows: TGTGCCAGCAGTGGGACTAGCGGGAGGGCCGGAATGGCGCAGTTCTTC. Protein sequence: CASSGTSGRAGMAQFF.

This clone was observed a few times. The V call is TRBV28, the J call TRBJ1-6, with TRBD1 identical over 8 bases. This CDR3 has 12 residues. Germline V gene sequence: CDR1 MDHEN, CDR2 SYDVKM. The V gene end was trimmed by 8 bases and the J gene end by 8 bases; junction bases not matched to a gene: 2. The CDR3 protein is CASGQGYSPLHF. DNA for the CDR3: TGTGCCAGCGGACAGGGTTATTCACCCCTCCACTTT.

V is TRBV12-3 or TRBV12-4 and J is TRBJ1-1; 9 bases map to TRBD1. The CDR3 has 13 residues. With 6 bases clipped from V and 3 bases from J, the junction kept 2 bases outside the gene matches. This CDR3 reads CASSRTGDTEAFF. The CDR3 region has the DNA TGTGCCAGCAGCCGGACAGGGGACACTGAAGCTTTCTTT.

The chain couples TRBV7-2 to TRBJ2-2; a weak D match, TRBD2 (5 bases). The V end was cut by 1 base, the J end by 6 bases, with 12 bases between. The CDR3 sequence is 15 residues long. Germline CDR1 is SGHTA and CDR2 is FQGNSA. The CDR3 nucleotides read TGTGCCAGCAGCTTAGTGGGCGGGTTAGCCGGGGAGCTGTTTTTT. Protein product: CASSLVGGLAGELFF. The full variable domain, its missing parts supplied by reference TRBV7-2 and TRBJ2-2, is GAGVSQSPSNKVTEKGKDVELRCDPISGHTALYWYRQSLGQGLEFLIYFQGNSAPDKSGLPSDRFSAERTGGSVSTLTIQRTQQEDSAVYLCASSLVGGLAGELFFGEGSRLTVL.

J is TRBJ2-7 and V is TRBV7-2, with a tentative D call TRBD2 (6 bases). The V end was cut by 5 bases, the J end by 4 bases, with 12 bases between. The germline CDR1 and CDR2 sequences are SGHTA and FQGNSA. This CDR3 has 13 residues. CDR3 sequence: CASSRGTAYEQYF. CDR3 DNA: TGTGCCAGCAGCCGCGGGACGGCGTACGAGCAGTACTTC. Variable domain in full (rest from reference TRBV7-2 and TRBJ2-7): GAGVSQSPSNKVTEKGKDVELRCDPISGHTALYWYRQSLGQGLEFLIYFQGNSAPDKSGLPSDRFSAERTGGSVSTLTIQRTQQEDSAVYLCASSRGTAYEQYFGPGTRLTVT.

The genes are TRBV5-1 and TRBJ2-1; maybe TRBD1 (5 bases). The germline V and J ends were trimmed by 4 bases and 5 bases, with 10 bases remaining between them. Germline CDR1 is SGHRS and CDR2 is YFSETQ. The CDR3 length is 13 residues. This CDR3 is CASSQGGNNEQFF. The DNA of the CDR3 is TGCGCCAGCAGCCAGGGCGGAAACAATGAGCAGTTCTTC.